The sequence of this TCR beta chain was determined in a study of T cells in Graves' hyperthyroidism and ophthalmopathy. This CDR3 spans 13 amino acids. Per the germline V gene, CDR1 is SQVTM and CDR2 is ANQGSEA. Germline trimming cut 8 bases from V and 5 bases from J; bases unmatched to any gene: 10. Template material for amplifying TCR beta CDR3 regions consisted of RNA transcripts. The primer set for the first-round RT-PCR of the TCR CDR3 was HTBI. From the multiplex PCR reads, TCRdb called clonotypes with MiXCR, one entry per CDR3 protein. The table includes hundreds of thousands of distinct CDR3 sequences, around 42% detected once.

The rearrangement uses TRBV29-1 and TRBJ2-5; TRBD1 agrees at 8 bases. This TCR was recovered from a woman aged 18-29 years with Graves' hyperthyroidism. Input material: peripheral blood or thyroid tissue (not recorded which). CDR3 nucleotides: TGCAGCCAAGCCAAGGACAGGGCTGAGACCCAGTACTTC. Translating gives CSQAKDRAETQYF. Drawing the rest from reference TRBV29-1 and TRBJ2-5, the complete variable domain is SAVISQKPSRDICQRGTSLTIQCQVDSQVTMMFWYRQQPGQSLTLIATANQGSEATYESGFVIDKFPISRPNLTFSTLTVSNMSPEDSSIYLCSQAKDRAETQYFGPGTRLLVL.